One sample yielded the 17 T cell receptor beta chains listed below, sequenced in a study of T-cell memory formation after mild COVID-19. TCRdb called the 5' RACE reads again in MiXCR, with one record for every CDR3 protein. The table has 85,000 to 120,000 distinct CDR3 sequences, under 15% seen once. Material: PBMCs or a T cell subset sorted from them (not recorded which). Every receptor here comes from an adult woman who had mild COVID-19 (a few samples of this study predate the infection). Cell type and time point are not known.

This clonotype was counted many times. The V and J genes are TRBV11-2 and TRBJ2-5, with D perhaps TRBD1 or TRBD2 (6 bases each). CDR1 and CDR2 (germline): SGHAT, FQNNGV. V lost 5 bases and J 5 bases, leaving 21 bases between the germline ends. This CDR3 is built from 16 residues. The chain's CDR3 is CASSRLERGPWETQYF. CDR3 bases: TGTGCCAGCAGCCGTTTGGAACGGGGGCCTTGGGAGACCCAGTACTTC.

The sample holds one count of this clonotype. CDR3: CSVEEGVHEQYF. CDR3 bases: TGCAGCGTTGAAGAAGGGGTCCACGAGCAGTACTTC. The rearrangement joins TRBV29-1 to TRBJ2-7; D may be TRBD1 (5 bases). CDR3 length: 12 amino acids. The germline V and J ends were trimmed by 0 bases and 5 bases, with 8 bases remaining between them. Looked up from germline, CDR1 is SQVTM and CDR2 is ANQGSEA.

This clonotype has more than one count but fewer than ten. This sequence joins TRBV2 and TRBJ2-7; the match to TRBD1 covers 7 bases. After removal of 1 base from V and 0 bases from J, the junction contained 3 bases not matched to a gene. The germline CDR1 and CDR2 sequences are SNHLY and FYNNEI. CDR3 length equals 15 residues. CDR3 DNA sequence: TGTGCCAGCAGTGAAGTCAGGGGGTCCTCCTACGAGCAGTACTTC. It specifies CASSEVRGSSYEQYF.

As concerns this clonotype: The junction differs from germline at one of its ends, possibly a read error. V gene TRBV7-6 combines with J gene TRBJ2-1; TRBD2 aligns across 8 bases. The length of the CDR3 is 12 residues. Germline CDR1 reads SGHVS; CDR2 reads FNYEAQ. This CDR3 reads CASSLAPGLVDF. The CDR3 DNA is TGTGCCAGCAGCTTAGCTCCGGGACTAGTCGACTTC.

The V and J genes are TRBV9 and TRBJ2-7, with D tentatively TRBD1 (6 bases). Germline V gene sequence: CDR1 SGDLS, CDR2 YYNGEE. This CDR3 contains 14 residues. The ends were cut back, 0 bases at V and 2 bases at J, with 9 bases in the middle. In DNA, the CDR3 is TGTGCCAGCAGCGTAGAACAGGGAACCTACGAGCAGTACTTC. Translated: CASSVEQGTYEQYF.

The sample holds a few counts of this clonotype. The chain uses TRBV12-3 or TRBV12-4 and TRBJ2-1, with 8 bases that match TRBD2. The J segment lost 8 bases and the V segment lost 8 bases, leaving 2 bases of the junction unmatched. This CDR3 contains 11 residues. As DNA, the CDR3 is TGTGCCAGCTGCGGGGGGTATGAGCAGTTCTTC. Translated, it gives CASCGGYEQFF.

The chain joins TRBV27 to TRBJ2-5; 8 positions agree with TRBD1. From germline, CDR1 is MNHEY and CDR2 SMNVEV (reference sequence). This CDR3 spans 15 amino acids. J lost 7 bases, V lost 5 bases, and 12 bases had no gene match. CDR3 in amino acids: CASSPPPTGVGTQYF. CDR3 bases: TGTGCCAGCAGTCCCCCCCCGACAGGGGTAGGGACCCAGTACTTC.

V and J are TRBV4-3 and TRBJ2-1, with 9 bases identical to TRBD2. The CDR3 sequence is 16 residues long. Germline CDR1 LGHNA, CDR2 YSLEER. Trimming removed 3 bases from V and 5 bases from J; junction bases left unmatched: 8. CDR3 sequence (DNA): TGCGCCAGCAGCCATGAGATAGCGGGAGCCGACAATGAGCAGTTCTTC. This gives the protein CASSHEIAGADNEQFF.

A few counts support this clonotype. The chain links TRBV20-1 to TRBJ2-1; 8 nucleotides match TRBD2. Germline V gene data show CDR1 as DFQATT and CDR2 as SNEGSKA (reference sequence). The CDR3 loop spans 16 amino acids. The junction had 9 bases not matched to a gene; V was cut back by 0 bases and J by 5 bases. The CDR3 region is CSARDSGDQPNNEQFF. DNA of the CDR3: TGCAGTGCTAGAGATAGCGGGGACCAGCCTAACAATGAGCAGTTCTTC.

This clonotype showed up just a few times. For the CDR3, the DNA is TGTGCCAGCAGCTTCGGGCTCAATCAGCCCCAGCATTTT. Its translation is CASSFGLNQPQHF. J is TRBJ1-5 and V is TRBV7-2; D call uncertain. The CDR3 has 13 amino acids. Germline V CDR1 and CDR2: SGHTA, FQGNSA. Trimming took off 3 bases at V and 3 bases at J, with 6 bases between the two ends.

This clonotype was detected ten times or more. The CDR3 loop reads CASSEPLLQSYQETQYF. The CDR3 coding sequence is TGTGCCAGCAGTGAGCCGTTGCTACAGAGCTACCAAGAGACCCAGTACTTC. V is TRBV6-1 and J is TRBJ2-5; D ambiguous. This CDR3 region has 17 residues. Germline assignment: CDR1 MNHNS and CDR2 SASEGT. V was shortened by 3 bases and J by 0 bases, with 17 bases between the two germline ends.

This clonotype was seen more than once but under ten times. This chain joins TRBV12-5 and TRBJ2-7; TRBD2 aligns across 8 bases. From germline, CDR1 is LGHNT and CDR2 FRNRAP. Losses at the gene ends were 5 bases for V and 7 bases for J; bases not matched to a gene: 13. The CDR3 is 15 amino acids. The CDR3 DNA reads TGTGCTAGTGGTCTGGACAGTAGCGGGATTGGAGAGCAGTACTTC. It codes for CASGLDSSGIGEQYF.

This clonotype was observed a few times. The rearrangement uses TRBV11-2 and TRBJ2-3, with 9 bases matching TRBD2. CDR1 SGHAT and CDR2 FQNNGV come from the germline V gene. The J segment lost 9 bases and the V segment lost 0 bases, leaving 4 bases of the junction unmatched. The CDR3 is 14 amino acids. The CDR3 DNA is TGTGCCAGCAGCTTAGAGGGGCGGGGGGGAACGCAGTATTTT. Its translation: CASSLEGRGGTQYF.

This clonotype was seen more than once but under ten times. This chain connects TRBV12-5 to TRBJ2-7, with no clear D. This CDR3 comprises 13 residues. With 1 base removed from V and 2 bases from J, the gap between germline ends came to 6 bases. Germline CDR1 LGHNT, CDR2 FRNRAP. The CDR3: CASGLGTTYEQYF. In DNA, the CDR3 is TGTGCTAGTGGTTTGGGAACTACCTACGAGCAGTACTTC.

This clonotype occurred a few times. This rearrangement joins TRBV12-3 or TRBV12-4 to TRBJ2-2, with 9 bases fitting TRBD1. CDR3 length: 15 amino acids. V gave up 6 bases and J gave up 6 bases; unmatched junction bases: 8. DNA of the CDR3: TGTGCCAGCAGCCCGGGACAGGGCTTTTCCGGGGAGCTGTTTTTT. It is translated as CASSPGQGFSGELFF.

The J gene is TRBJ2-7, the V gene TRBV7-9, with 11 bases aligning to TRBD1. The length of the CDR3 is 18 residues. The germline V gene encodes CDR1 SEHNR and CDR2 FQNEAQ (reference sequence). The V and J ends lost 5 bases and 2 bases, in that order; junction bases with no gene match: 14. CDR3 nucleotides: TGTGCCAGCAGCCCCAAGGGACAGGGGGGCACGGAGACCTACGAGCAGTACTTC. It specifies CASSPKGQGGTETYEQYF.

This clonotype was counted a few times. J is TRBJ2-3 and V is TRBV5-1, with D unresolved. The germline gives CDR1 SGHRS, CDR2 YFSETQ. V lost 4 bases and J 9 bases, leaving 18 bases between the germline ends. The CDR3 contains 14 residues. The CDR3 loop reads CASSPPGRYTTQYF. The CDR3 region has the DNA TGCGCCAGCAGCCCCCCGGGCCGATATACCACGCAGTATTTT.